The source of this TCR beta chain is a study of shared clonotypes between healthy human individuals. Overall study results and limits: The genetic and exposure-history diversity represented was limited by few donors. Only blood was sampled, and tissue TCR repertoires likely differ from blood ones. With a few donors compared, 4% to 5% of naive CD4 clonotypes were shared.

Germline assignment: CDR1 SGDLS and CDR2 YYNGEE. The length of the CDR3 is 16 residues. The junction had 8 bases not matched to a gene; V was cut back by 0 bases and J by 8 bases. CD8 cells classed as naive were CD45RO-negative and positively selected for CCR7, excluding terminally differentiated effector memory CD45RA+ cells. Genomic DNA of every subset was divided equally among multiple immunoSEQ plates. Method: immunoSEQ multiplex PCR; TCRdb's copy keeps in-frame clones and lacks some. The data contain hundreds of thousands of clones, about 96% of them seen just once; the ten biggest clones take up less than 0.12%. A note on this clone: Its antigen is undetermined.

Sequencing was done on a sample of naive CD8+ T cells sorted from blood. This receptor was obtained from a woman aged 30 to 39 in good health. V gene TRBV9 combines with J gene TRBJ2-1; 10 bases align to TRBD2. In nucleotides, the CDR3 is TGTGCCAGCAGCGTAGGATCAGCGGGAGGGCCTTATGAGCAGTTCTTC. Its translation: CASSVGSAGGPYEQFF. Full variable domain (remainder filled in from reference TRBV9 and TRBJ2-1): DSGVTQTPKHLITATGQRVTLRCSPRSGDLSVYWYQQSLDQGLQFLIQYYNGEERAKGNILERFSAQQFPDLHSELNLSSLELGDSALYFCASSVGSAGGPYEQFFGPGTRLTVL.